This TCR beta chain was retrieved from a study of OX40 agonist ivuxolimab in advanced cancers. Study overall: Patients received ivuxolimab, an intravenous treatment, every 2 weeks at 0.01 to 10 mg/kg. Hepatocellular carcinoma, melanoma, renal cell or head and neck cancer was diagnosed in the dose-escalation patients. Broader study findings: Among T cells, CD8+ cells averaged more expanded clones than CD4+ cells.

Remarks on this clone: The target antigen is unknown.

Patients with autoimmune history or systemic immunosuppression were excluded. TCRdb's table, derived via immunoSEQ multiplex PCR, lists solely in-frame clones and lacks some. The top ten clones hold 1.5% to 2% of a sample with tens of thousands of clones, roughly nine tenths of them seen once. This TCR was sampled from an adult with an advanced solid tumor such as melanoma, head and neck, liver or kidney cancer. The source was CD4+ or CD8+ T cells sorted from blood, collected in a trial of the OX40 agonist ivuxolimab.

CDR3 bases: TGTGCCAGCCAAAAGCCCGGGCTCCTGTACGAGCAGTACTTC. Protein product: CASQKPGLLYEQYF. The chain carries TRBV19 and TRBJ2-7; no clear D gene. V was shortened by 9 bases and J by 4 bases, with 19 bases between the two germline ends. Germline values: CDR1 LNHDA, CDR2 SQIVND (reference sequence). The CDR3 is 14 amino acids.